The 10 T cell receptor beta chains below all came from one sample that was sequenced in a study of cytomegalovirus exposure and HLA in healthy donors. The PCR ran on 60 Vbeta and 13 Jbeta primers. Only in-frame clones appear in the TCRdb table, and some are missing; sequencing was by immunoSEQ multiplex PCR. The sample includes around 150,000 clones, roughly 80% seen only once; the top ten take 0.95% to 1.5%. The sample was PBMCs. These receptors all come from a woman between 45 and 60 years old in good health and CMV-seronegative.

The J gene is TRBJ1-1, the V gene TRBV19; D unclear. Trimming took 9 bases from V and 10 from J, leaving 18 bases between them. CDR1 is LNHDA, CDR2 SQIVND, per germline (reference sequence). The CDR3 length is 12 residues. The CDR3 DNA reads TGTGCCAGCCACAGTCCCCTGCGGGCAGCTTTCTTT. Translating it yields CASHSPLRAAFF. The whole variable domain, remainder taken from reference TRBV19 and TRBJ1-1, is DGGITQSPKYLFRKEGQNVTLSCEQNLNHDAMYWYRQDPGQGLRLIYYSQIVNDFQKGDIAEGYSVSREKKESFPLTVTSAQKNPTAFYLCASHSPLRAAFFGQGTRLTVV.

The chain has TRBV10-3 and TRBJ2-1, with 10 bases fitting TRBD2. The CDR3 consists of 15 residues. Germline V gene sequence: CDR1 ENHRY, CDR2 SYGVKD. With V trimmed by 6 bases and J by 7 bases, 9 bases remained unmatched. CDR3: CAIRGSASGGNEQFF. As DNA, the CDR3 is TGTGCCATCAGAGGGTCGGCTAGCGGGGGAAATGAGCAGTTCTTC.

This clone was seen more than once but under ten times. This chain joins TRBV5-1 and TRBJ2-7; TRBD2 might be the D (6 bases). The CDR3 is 14 amino acids. Trimming removed 0 bases at V and 6 bases at J, with 13 bases between. The V gene's germline CDR1 is SGHRS and CDR2 YFSETQ. The CDR3 spells CASSLVGGSGEQYF. The CDR3 region has the DNA TGCGCCAGCAGCTTGGTGGGAGGTTCGGGCGAGCAGTACTTC. The full variable domain, in which reference TRBV5-1 and TRBJ2-7 provide the parts outside the CDR3, is KAGVTQTPRYLIKTRGQQVTLSCSPISGHRSVSWYQQTPGQGLQFLFEYFSETQRNKGNFPGRFSGRQFSNSRSEMNVSTLELGDSALYLCASSLVGGSGEQYFGPGTRLTVT.

The rearrangement joins TRBV11-3 to TRBJ2-7; 10 nucleotides match TRBD1. The V and J ends lost 6 bases and 8 bases, in that order; junction bases with no gene match: 16. The germline V gene encodes CDR1 SGHNT and CDR2 YENEEA. CDR3 size: 16 residues. This CDR3 is CASSSGAGQGPLKQYF. The CDR3 nucleotides are TGTGCCAGCAGTTCCGGCGCGGGACAGGGGCCGTTAAAGCAGTACTTC.

A note on this clone: Additional DNA sequences in this sample encode the identical CDR3. CDR3 DNA sequence: TGTGCCAGCAGCTTGGGGGGAGCAGATACGCAGTATTTT. Protein sequence: CASSLGGADTQYF. The chain carries TRBV7-9 and TRBJ2-3; TRBD2 is a possible D gene (6 bases). The CDR3 has 13 amino acids. In germline, CDR1 is SEHNR, CDR2 FQNEAQ (reference sequence). The ends were cut back, 3 bases at V and 4 bases at J, with 8 bases in the middle.

This chain uses TRBV5-1 with TRBJ1-2; TRBD1 matches at 7 bases. Trimming removed 4 bases from V and 5 bases from J; junction bases left unmatched: 8. Looked up from germline, CDR1 is SGHRS and CDR2 is YFSETQ. The CDR3 sequence is 14 residues long. DNA of the CDR3: TGCGCCAGCAGCCACAGCGAGGGGGCTTATGGCTACACCTTC. It specifies CASSHSEGAYGYTF.

The chain combines TRBV30 with TRBJ1-5; maybe TRBD1 (5 bases). The CDR3 totals 13 residues. Between the trimmed V and J ends, which lost 1 base and 5 bases, there was a span of 9 bases. CDR1 GTSNPN and CDR2 SVGIG come from the germline V gene (reference sequence). The CDR3: CAWSEGLDQPQHF. CDR3 DNA sequence: TGTGCCTGGAGTGAGGGACTTGATCAGCCCCAGCATTTT. Variable domain in full (rest from reference TRBV30 and TRBJ1-5): SQTIHQWPATLVQPVGSPLSLECTVEGTSNPNLYWYRQAAGRGLQLLFYSVGIGQISSEVPQNLSASRPQDRQFILSSKKLLLSDSGFYLCAWSEGLDQPQHFGDGTRLSIL.

This rearrangement joins TRBV6-6 to TRBJ1-6; D remains ambiguous. CDR3 length: 15 residues. Deletions cut 0 bases from V and 5 bases from J, with 8 bases between. Germline values: CDR1 MNHNY, CDR2 SVGAGI (reference sequence). The CDR3 spells CASSYSAPNNSPLHF. CDR3 sequence (DNA): TGTGCCAGCAGTTACTCGGCCCCAAATAATTCACCCCTCCACTTT.

The V gene is TRBV7-9, the J gene TRBJ2-5; 12 bases agree with TRBD2. Per germline, CDR1 SEHNR and CDR2 FQNEAQ (reference sequence). The CDR3 extends over 16 amino acids. V lost 5 bases, J lost 5 bases, and 9 bases stayed unmatched. Written as DNA, the CDR3 is TGTGCCAGCAGCCCGAAAGGACTAGCGGGGCCCGAGACCCAGTACTTC. This codes for CASSPKGLAGPETQYF. Combining the CDR3 with reference TRBV7-9 and TRBJ2-5 gives the whole variable domain DTGVSQNPRHKITKRGQNVTFRCDPISEHNRLYWYRQTLGQGPEFLTYFQNEAQLEKSRLLSDRFSAERPKGSFSTLEIQRTEQGDSAMYLCASSPKGLAGPETQYFGPGTRLLVL.

The chain carries TRBV5-6 and TRBJ2-7; D might be TRBD2 (5 bases). Germline-derived CDR1 and CDR2 are SGHDT and YYEEEE. Trimming left V 2 bases short and J 0 bases short, with 15 bases between. The length of the CDR3 is 16 residues. The CDR3 is CASSFYFRESSYEQYF. The CDR3 nucleotides are TGTGCCAGCAGCTTTTATTTTAGGGAGAGCTCCTACGAGCAGTACTTC.